This T cell receptor beta chain emerged from a study of T cell changes during pregnancy in multiple sclerosis. V lost 7 bases and J lost 6; bases outside the gene matches: 11. The germline V gene encodes CDR1 SEHNR and CDR2 FQNEAQ (reference sequence). This CDR3 region has 15 residues. The data were produced by immunoSEQ multiplex PCR, yet TCRdb's version contains in-frame clones alone and is incomplete. This sample carries 90,000 to 130,000 clones, roughly 90% of them seen once, and the ten largest clones take approximately 1.5%. Sequencing was performed on peripheral blood, taken in the third trimester of pregnancy. The source is a female donor with multiple sclerosis, enrolled in a pregnancy study. The J gene is TRBJ2-2, the V gene TRBV7-9, with 7 bases lining up with TRBD2. CDR3 protein: CASTSPGRGPGELFF. CDR3 nucleotide sequence: TGTGCCAGCACCTCGCCGGGGAGGGGCCCCGGGGAGCTGTTTTTT.